Presented here are 12 T cell receptor beta chains from one specimen sequenced in a study of identical twins. TCRdb reprocessed the 5' RACE reads via MiXCR and lists one record per CDR3 protein. The sample yields 200,000 to 300,000 distinct CDR3 sequences, roughly 7% seen once. These data were likewise used in another study, on yellow fever vaccine responses in identical twins.

Sequencing was carried out using memory (CD45RO+) T cells sorted from blood. Receptor source: a woman younger than 30 in good health.

This clonotype occurred many times. This sequence joins TRBV12-3 or TRBV12-4 and TRBJ2-3; maybe TRBD2 (5 bases). The CDR3 totals 14 residues. V was trimmed by 6 bases and J by 4 bases, leaving 14 bases between them. As DNA, the CDR3 is TGTGCCAGCAGATTCTCCGGGCGGGCAGATACGCAGTATTTT. It translates to CASRFSGRADTQYF.

The V and J genes are TRBV11-1 and TRBJ2-1, with 8 nucleotides matching TRBD1. Germline V gene sequence: CDR1 SGHAT, CDR2 FQDESV (reference sequence). CDR3 length: 21 residues. The V gene end was trimmed by 6 bases and the J gene end by 5 bases; junction bases not matched to a gene: 27. The CDR3 sequence: CASRPRALRGLSLPHHNEQFF. Here the CDR3 DNA reads TGTGCCAGCAGACCACGAGCGCTCAGGGGGCTCTCCCTACCCCATCACAATGAGCAGTTCTTC.

This clonotype was seen a few times. The chain links TRBV28 to TRBJ1-2; 9 nucleotides align to TRBD1. J lost 5 bases, V lost 5 bases, and 9 bases had no gene match. Germline CDR1 reads MDHEN; CDR2 reads SYDVKM. CDR3 length equals 15 residues. CDR3: CASSPGTGISYGYTF. The CDR3 DNA reads TGTGCCAGCAGTCCCGGGACAGGGATTTCTTATGGCTACACCTTC.

The rearrangement links TRBV27 to TRBJ2-1; 14 nucleotides align to TRBD2. The CDR3 consists of 16 residues. V lost 5 bases and J lost 8; bases outside the gene matches: 8. Germline assignment: CDR1 MNHEY and CDR2 SMNVEV (reference sequence). CDR3 DNA: TGTGCCAGCAGTAGGGGGACTAGCGGGAGTGTGTATGAGCAGTTCTTC. Its protein is CASSRGTSGSVYEQFF.

This clonotype is a singleton in its sample. This likely comes from a read error, as the CDR3 has no conserved phenylalanine or tryptophan at its end. V is TRBV18 and J is TRBJ1-1, with 8 bases identical to TRBD1. J gave up 4 bases and V 3 bases, and 7 bases lay outside the gene matches. There are 15 residues in the CDR3. The germline V gene encodes CDR1 KGHSH and CDR2 LQKENI. The CDR3 bases are TGTGCCAGCTCACCGGACAGGGCTTCGGTCACTGAAGCTTTCCTT. It specifies CASSPDRASVTEAFL.

This clonotype was counted ten times or more. The chain has TRBV28 and TRBJ1-1, with TRBD1 matching 8 bases. Germline-derived CDR1 and CDR2 are MDHEN and SYDVKM. This CDR3 is built from 16 residues. The V and J ends lost 3 bases and 5 bases, in that order; junction bases with no gene match: 11. The CDR3 DNA reads TGTGCCAGCAGTTTTTCAACAGGGGGAGGAGGAACTGAAGCTTTCTTT. This encodes CASSFSTGGGGTEAFF.

This clonotype appeared a few times. The chain carries TRBV29-1 and TRBJ2-1; possibly TRBD1 for D (6 bases). The V end lost 5 bases, the J end lost 2 bases, and 10 bases lay between the germline ends. CDR3 length equals 13 residues. CDR1 and CDR2 (germline): SQVTM, ANQGSEA. The DNA for the CDR3 is TGCAGCGTTTCGACAGGAACCTACAATGAGCAGTTCTTC. Translated, it gives CSVSTGTYNEQFF.

This clonotype was seen only a few times. The V and J genes are TRBV6-5 and TRBJ2-2; 9 bases agree with TRBD1. Trimming took 4 bases from V and 3 from J; bases not matched to a gene: 9. This CDR3 comprises 17 residues. CDR1 and CDR2 (germline): MNHEY, SVGAGI. CDR3 amino acids: CASSLLGTGSDTGELFF. CDR3 bases: TGTGCCAGCAGTTTACTTGGGACAGGGTCGGACACCGGGGAGCTGTTTTTT.

This clonotype was seen repeatedly, ten times or more. The rearrangement uses TRBV5-6 and TRBJ1-6, with 8 bases lining up with TRBD1. V lost 4 bases and J lost 6; bases outside the gene matches: 6. The CDR3 totals 15 residues. Germline CDR1 reads SGHDT; CDR2 reads YYEEEE. CDR3 in amino acids: CASSGPGQVNSPLHF. The CDR3 DNA reads as TGTGCCAGCAGCGGACCGGGACAGGTTAATTCACCCCTCCACTTT.

The chain carries TRBV7-9 and TRBJ2-7, with a weak D call TRBD1 (6 bases). V gave up 1 base and J gave up 2 bases, with 9 bases separating them. The CDR3 covers 14 residues. The germline V gene has CDR1 SEHNR and CDR2 FQNEAQ (reference sequence). CDR3: CASSLGGGPYEQYF. In DNA form, the CDR3 reads TGTGCCAGCAGCTTAGGTGGGGGCCCCTACGAGCAGTACTTC. Complete variable domain (other parts from reference TRBV7-9 and TRBJ2-7): DTGVSQNPRHKITKRGQNVTFRCDPISEHNRLYWYRQTLGQGPEFLTYFQNEAQLEKSRLLSDRFSAERPKGSFSTLEIQRTEQGDSAMYLCASSLGGGPYEQYFGPGTRLTVT.

The table lists this clonotype with a few counts. The chain employs TRBV20-1 and TRBJ1-4; 7 bases map to TRBD1. V dropped 5 bases and J dropped 12; count of bases not matched to a gene: 15. CDR1 DFQATT and CDR2 SNEGSKA come from the germline V gene (reference sequence). The CDR3 is 14 residues long. The CDR3 nucleotides are TGCAGTGCTTCTATTAGTACGACAGGGCGGGAACTGTTTTTT. Its protein product is CSASISTTGRELFF.

The chain combines TRBV6-2 or TRBV6-3 with TRBJ2-3; TRBD2 agrees at 9 bases. V lost 2 bases to trimming and J lost 1 base; unmatched junction nucleotides: 4. CDR1 MNHEY and CDR2 SVGEGT come from the germline V gene. This CDR3 has 16 amino acids. For the CDR3, the DNA is TGTGCCAGCAGTTACGGGGTAGCGGGGGGCACAGATACGCAGTATTTT. Protein product: CASSYGVAGGTDTQYF.